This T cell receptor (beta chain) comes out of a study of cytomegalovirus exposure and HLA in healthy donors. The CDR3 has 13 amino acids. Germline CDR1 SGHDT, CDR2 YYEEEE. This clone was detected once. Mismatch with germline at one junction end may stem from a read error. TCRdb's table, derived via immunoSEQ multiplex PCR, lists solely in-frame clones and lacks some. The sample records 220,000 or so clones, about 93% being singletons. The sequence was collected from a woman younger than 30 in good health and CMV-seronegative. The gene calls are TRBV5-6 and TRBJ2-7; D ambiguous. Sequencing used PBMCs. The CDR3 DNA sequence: TGTGCCAACAGCTTTTCACCCCTACGAGAGCAGTACTTC. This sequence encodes CANSFSPLREQYF.